This passage covers 23 T cell receptor beta chains from one sample sequenced in a study of blood T cells in healthy people across ages. Primers used in a second PCR of about 6 to 11 cycles were a sample-barcoded 5' primer and a J-beta primer mix. TCRdb itself ran the 5' RACE reads through MiXCR, one entry per CDR3 protein. This repertoire shows 1.5 million to 1.9 million distinct CDR3 sequences, 42% found once; its top ten account for around 4%. Sequences were obtained from blood. The receptor set was obtained from a woman aged 18-30 years in good health.

This clonotype was seen more than once but under ten times. The chain recombines TRBV13 with TRBJ2-1; D is tentatively TRBD1 or TRBD2 (6 bases each). Trimming pared 6 bases from V and 4 bases from J, leaving 13 bases between. CDR1 and CDR2 (germline): PRHDT, FYEKMQ (reference sequence). CDR3 length: 14 amino acids. The CDR3 DNA follows: TGTGCCAGCAGAAGAGGGGGGCATTACAATGAGCAGTTCTTC. Translation gives CASRRGGHYNEQFF.

Only a few counts were recorded for this clonotype. The chain carries TRBV20-1 and TRBJ1-2, with D possibly being TRBD1 (5 bases). Germline V gives CDR1 DFQATT, CDR2 SNEGSKA (reference sequence). This CDR3 has 14 residues. V dropped 5 bases and J dropped 7 bases, with 20 bases sitting between them. In DNA, the CDR3 is TGCAGTGCTGAGGGGCATGTTTGGGCTTCTGGCTACACCTTC. The encoded protein is CSAEGHVWASGYTF.

The chain carries TRBV15 and TRBJ2-1, with 7 bases fitting TRBD2. V was clipped by 1 base and J by 1 base; unmatched bases: 7. The germline V gene has CDR1 LNHNV and CDR2 YYDKDF (reference sequence). The CDR3 is 17 residues long. The CDR3 DNA reads TGTGCCACCAGCAGAGTCGGGGGGATCCGATCCTACAATGAGCAGTTCTTC. Translation gives CATSRVGGIRSYNEQFF.

This chain connects TRBV6-2 or TRBV6-3 to TRBJ2-5, with D possibly being TRBD2 (6 bases). This CDR3 is 14 amino acids long. CDR1 is MNHEY and CDR2 is SVGEGT in the germline V gene. Trimming left V 4 bases short and J 4 bases short, with 13 bases between. In DNA, the CDR3 is TGTGCCAGCAGTTCCCAGGCGCGGGGAGAGACCCAGTACTTC. Protein sequence: CASSSQARGETQYF.

This clonotype was counted between two and nine times. V gene TRBV20-1 combines with J gene TRBJ1-5, with D perhaps TRBD1 (5 bases). V lost 3 bases and J 3 bases, leaving 15 bases between the germline ends. This CDR3 is 15 amino acids long. Germline CDR1 reads DFQATT; CDR2 reads SNEGSKA (reference sequence). The CDR3 protein is CSARFAGSYNQPQHF. As DNA, the CDR3 is TGCAGTGCTAGGTTCGCAGGGAGCTACAATCAGCCCCAGCATTTT.

This clonotype has more than one count but fewer than ten. The V gene is TRBV20-1, the J gene TRBJ2-5; 9 bases align to TRBD2. The germline CDR1 and CDR2 sequences are DFQATT and SNEGSKA (reference sequence). This CDR3 contains 16 residues. With V trimmed by 2 bases and J by 0 bases, 7 bases remained unmatched. The CDR3 protein is CSARNLAGPYQETQYF. CDR3 DNA sequence: TGCAGTGCTAGAAATCTAGCGGGGCCATACCAAGAGACCCAGTACTTC.

This clonotype was seen a few times. V and J are TRBV12-3 or TRBV12-4 and TRBJ2-5, with 8 positions matching TRBD1. The CDR3 spans 14 residues. The junction had 10 bases not matched to a gene; V was cut back by 6 bases and J by 7 bases. The CDR3 DNA reads TGTGCCAGCAGAGCCGGTCCGGGGACAGGGACCCAGTACTTC. Protein sequence: CASRAGPGTGTQYF.

This clonotype was seen repeatedly, ten times or more. This sequence joins TRBV9 and TRBJ2-7; D call uncertain. Trimming left V 0 bases short and J 0 bases short, with 10 bases between. The length of the CDR3 is 15 residues. Germline V gene data show CDR1 as SGDLS and CDR2 as YYNGEE. CDR3 coding DNA: TGTGCCAGCAGCGTAGCTTGGGGAAGCTCCTACGAGCAGTACTTC. Its translation is CASSVAWGSSYEQYF.

The rearrangement joins TRBV20-1 to TRBJ2-7; TRBD1 matches 7 bases. Looked up from germline, CDR1 is DFQATT and CDR2 is SNEGSKA (reference sequence). V shed 6 bases, J shed 7 bases, and the junction held 9 bases outside the gene matches. The CDR3 has 12 amino acids. For the CDR3, the DNA is TGCAGTGCCGATACAGGGGTTGGTGAGCAGTACTTC. It is translated as CSADTGVGEQYF.

The J gene is TRBJ1-2, the V gene TRBV2; maybe TRBD1 (6 bases). Germline lookup yields CDR1 SNHLY and CDR2 FYNNEI. The length of the CDR3 is 13 residues. Deletions cut 10 bases from V and 5 bases from J, with 17 bases between. The DNA for the CDR3 is TGTGCCATCCCGGGGGGGCTGAAGTATGGCTACACCTTC. The encoded protein is CAIPGGLKYGYTF.

This clonotype was seen a few times. V is TRBV5-1 and J is TRBJ1-2, with a weak D call TRBD1 (5 bases). The length of the CDR3 is 14 residues. Between the trimmed V and J ends, which lost 0 bases and 9 bases, there was a span of 15 bases. Germline V gene sequence: CDR1 SGHRS, CDR2 YFSETQ. The CDR3 sequence is CASSLVGVQGRYTF. The CDR3 nucleotides read TGCGCCAGCAGCTTGGTTGGTGTCCAGGGACGCTACACCTTC.

The CDR3 is CASRWLASETQFF. The CDR3 bases are TGCGCCAGCAGGTGGCTAGCGAGCGAGACCCAGTTCTTC. This sequence joins TRBV5-1 and TRBJ2-1; tentative D call: TRBD2 (6 bases). V was clipped by 5 bases and J by 13 bases, with 19 bases between them. The CDR3 has 13 residues. From germline, CDR1 is SGHRS and CDR2 YFSETQ.

This chain links TRBV11-2 with TRBJ2-5, with TRBD1 identical over 10 bases. Trimming removed 4 bases from V and 5 bases from J; junction bases left unmatched: 10. The germline V gene encodes CDR1 SGHAT and CDR2 FQNNGV. There are 16 residues in the CDR3. The CDR3 region has the DNA TGTGCCAGCAGCTGGGCCCCCGGGACAGGGGTGGAGACCCAGTACTTC. This encodes CASSWAPGTGVETQYF.

V usage is TRBV4-1 and J usage is TRBJ2-2; D remains unclear. The length of the CDR3 is 15 residues. V lost 3 bases and J 0 bases, leaving 8 bases between the germline ends. Looked up from germline, CDR1 is MGHRA and CDR2 is YSYEKL. CDR3 DNA sequence: TGCGCCAGCAGCCATCTGGGTTCGAACACCGGGGAGCTGTTTTTT. It specifies CASSHLGSNTGELFF.

This clonotype turned up a few times. The chain links TRBV2 to TRBJ2-7; TRBD2 matches 14 bases. J was trimmed by 4 bases and V by 4 bases; bases with no gene match: 0. The CDR3 contains 14 residues. Looked up from germline, CDR1 is SNHLY and CDR2 is FYNNEI. Here the CDR3 reads CASSGLAGGYEQYF. For the CDR3, the DNA is TGTGCCAGCAGTGGACTAGCGGGAGGGTACGAGCAGTACTTC.

The chain uses TRBV14 and TRBJ2-1; TRBD1 agrees at 7 bases. The V segment lost 0 bases and the J segment 4 bases; nucleotides outside the gene matches: 9. Germline V gene sequence: CDR1 SGHDN, CDR2 FVKESK. The CDR3 extends over 17 amino acids. CDR3 residues: CASSQERETGQYNEQFF. The CDR3 DNA sequence: TGTGCCAGCAGCCAAGAGCGCGAGACAGGGCAATACAATGAGCAGTTCTTC.

The chain is built from TRBV3-1 and TRBJ1-1; no clear D gene. Between the trimmed V and J ends, which lost 4 bases and 6 bases, there was a span of 12 bases. CDR3 length equals 13 residues. Per the germline V gene, CDR1 is LGHDT and CDR2 is YNNKEL (reference sequence). CDR3 amino acids: CASSPPTTPEAFF. The CDR3 coding sequence is TGTGCCAGCAGCCCGCCGACCACACCTGAAGCTTTCTTT.

Concerning this clonotype itself: This likely stems from a read error, as it lies one base from a far larger clone. The chain joins TRBV28 to TRBJ2-5, with 9 bases identical to TRBD2. CDR1 is MDHEN and CDR2 is SYDVKM in the germline V gene. This CDR3 spans 14 amino acids. The CDR3 bases are TGTGTCAGCAGTTTAGCGGGAGTTGGGGAGACCCAGTACTTC. This translates into CVSSLAGVGETQYF.

The chain couples TRBV6-5 to TRBJ2-1, with D possibly TRBD2 on 5 matching bases. The germline CDR1 and CDR2 sequences are MNHEY and SVGAGI. V shed 0 bases and J shed 7 bases, with 10 bases lying between them. CDR3 size: 14 residues. The CDR3 DNA reads as TGTGCCAGCAGTTACTCGGACTCTCGGAATGAGCAGTTCTTC. Amino acid sequence: CASSYSDSRNEQFF.

The rearrangement joins TRBV27 to TRBJ1-6, with 7 bases that match TRBD1. With V trimmed by 5 bases and J by 0 bases, 10 bases remained unmatched. The CDR3 consists of 18 residues. CDR1 is MNHEY and CDR2 is SMNVEV in the germline V gene (reference sequence). CDR3 sequence reads: CASSDRPTGSSYNSPLHF. The DNA of the CDR3 is TGTGCCAGCAGTGACCGACCGACAGGGAGCTCCTATAATTCACCCCTCCACTTT.

The chain couples TRBV28 to TRBJ2-1; 9 bases agree with TRBD2. The CDR3 is 16 residues long. The germline V gene has CDR1 MDHEN and CDR2 SYDVKM. Trimming at V came to 4 bases and at J to 7 bases, leaving 11 bases not matched to a gene. CDR3 amino acids: CASSSQREARKNEQFF. In DNA form, the CDR3 reads TGTGCCAGCAGTTCCCAGCGGGAGGCCAGGAAAAATGAGCAGTTCTTC.

A note on this clonotype: A much bigger clone sits one base away, suggesting this may be a read error. The chain is built from TRBV12-3 or TRBV12-4 and TRBJ2-5, with a weak D call TRBD2 (6 bases). The J call is uncertain, as TRBJ2-1 better fits the DNA end. CDR3 length: 14 amino acids. The CDR3 sequence is CASSFGGVQETQFF. The CDR3 bases are TGTGCCAGCAGTTTTGGCGGGGTCCAAGAGACCCAGTTCTTC.

This clonotype came up many times. The chain has TRBV5-1 and TRBJ2-5, with 7 nucleotides matching TRBD2. The CDR3 loop spans 15 amino acids. The V gene's germline CDR1 is SGHRS and CDR2 YFSETQ. J was trimmed by 11 bases and V by 0 bases; bases with no gene match: 13. In DNA form, the CDR3 reads TGCGCCAGCAGCTTGGCCGGGACTACTAACAATGAGCAGTACTTC. Its translation is CASSLAGTTNNEQYF.